The 18 T cell receptor beta chains below all came from one sample that was sequenced in a study of blood T cell repertoires in COVID-19. The table came from immunoSEQ multiplex PCR; TCRdb's copy has only in-frame clones and leaves some out. This sample has fewer than 150,000 clones, with about 80% found just once. The sequenced material came from peripheral blood. The receptors derive from a human donor in a cohort sampled during active COVID-19.

The J gene is TRBJ1-4, the V gene TRBV24-1; 9 bases are shared with TRBD1. CDR1 is KGHDR, CDR2 SFDVKD, per germline. The CDR3 covers 17 residues. V lost 3 bases and J lost 4; bases outside the gene matches: 8. The chain's CDR3 is CATSDMTGGVGNEKLFF. The CDR3 DNA reads TGTGCCACCAGTGATATGACAGGGGGAGTCGGTAATGAAAAACTGTTTTTT.

This clone was seen just once. The V and J genes are TRBV11-3 and TRBJ2-3; D is unresolved. The CDR3 consists of 12 residues. Germline V gene data show CDR1 as SGHNT and CDR2 as YENEEA. Trimming took off 1 base at V and 11 bases at J, with 10 bases between the two ends. This CDR3 reads CASSLGANRQYF. CDR3 nucleotide sequence: TGTGCCAGCAGCTTAGGAGCTAACAGGCAGTATTTT. The full variable domain, in which reference TRBV11-3 and TRBJ2-3 provide the parts outside the CDR3, is EAGVVQSPRYKIIEKKQPVAFWCNPISGHNTLYWYLQNLGQGPELLIRYENEEAVDDSQLPKDRFSAERLKGVDSTLKIQPAELGDSAVYLCASSLGANRQYFGPGTRLTVL.

The V call is TRBV30, the J call TRBJ1-2; no clear D. This CDR3 contains 12 residues. Trimming stripped 3 bases from V and 4 bases from J, with 9 bases between. Germline CDR1 and CDR2: GTSNPN and SVGIG (reference sequence). The CDR3 protein is CAWSGVGYGYTF. The CDR3 DNA reads TGTGCCTGGAGCGGGGTGGGCTATGGCTACACCTTC.

The chain couples TRBV5-1 to TRBJ1-1, with D maybe TRBD1 (5 bases). V was clipped by 5 bases and J by 0 bases, with 11 bases between them. CDR1 and CDR2 from the germline V gene are SGHRS and YFSETQ. The CDR3 contains 14 residues. CDR3 residues: CASRGGTVNTEAFF. The CDR3, as DNA: TGCGCCAGCAGGGGGGGGACGGTGAACACTGAAGCTTTCTTT.

The chain links TRBV4-3 to TRBJ2-7; D may be TRBD2 (5 bases). The CDR3 spans 15 residues. Trimming took 2 bases from V and 2 from J, leaving 13 bases between them. Germline V gene lookup returns CDR1 LGHNA and CDR2 YSLEER. The CDR3 coding sequence is TGCGCCAGCAGCCAAACCCCCACGGGGACCTACGAGCAGTACTTC. It codes for CASSQTPTGTYEQYF.

The V call is TRBV6-1, the J call TRBJ1-5; 8 positions match TRBD1. This CDR3 region has 17 residues. With 4 bases clipped from V and 1 base from J, the junction kept 9 bases outside the gene matches. From germline, CDR1 is MNHNS and CDR2 SASEGT. The CDR3 loop reads CASSGRTGSRSNQPQHF. In DNA form, the CDR3 reads TGTGCCAGCAGTGGCCGGACAGGGTCAAGGAGCAATCAGCCCCAGCATTTT.

The rearrangement joins TRBV9 to TRBJ1-2; possibly TRBD1 for D (6 bases). The CDR3 has 15 residues. V was clipped by 0 bases and J by 5 bases, with 14 bases between them. Germline assignment: CDR1 SGDLS and CDR2 YYNGEE. CDR3 nucleotides: TGTGCCAGCAGCGTAGGGTCCGGGGGGCCTTATGGCTACACCTTC. Translation: CASSVGSGGPYGYTF.

V is TRBV7-2 and J is TRBJ2-3; 11 bases map to TRBD2. This CDR3 comprises 16 residues. V trimming: 1 base; J trimming: 5 bases; junction bases outside the gene matches: 5. Per the germline V gene, CDR1 is SGHTA and CDR2 is FQGNSA. CDR3 sequence (DNA): TGTGCCAGCAGCTTAGGGGTAGCGGGGGGGGTAGATACGCAGTATTTT. This sequence encodes CASSLGVAGGVDTQYF.

The table lists this clone with a few counts. The rearrangement uses TRBV7-8 and TRBJ1-6, with 7 bases identical to TRBD1. There are 12 residues in the CDR3. V shed 3 bases, J shed 19 bases, and the junction held 9 bases outside the gene matches. Germline V gene sequence: CDR1 SGHVS, CDR2 FQNEAQ. CDR3: CASSFTGTANHF. The CDR3 nucleotides read TGTGCCAGCAGCTTCACCGGGACAGCAAATCACTTT. The whole variable domain, filled in from reference TRBV7-8 and TRBJ1-6, reads GAGVSQSPRYKVAKRGQDVALRCDPISGHVSLFWYQQALGQGPEFLTYFQNEAQLDKSGLPSDRFFAERPEGSVSTLKIQRTQQEDSAVYLCASSFTGTANHFGNGTRLTVT.

This chain joins TRBV4-3 and TRBJ2-7; 9 positions match TRBD1. The CDR3 totals 15 residues. Germline V gene sequence: CDR1 LGHNA, CDR2 YSLEER. V was pared by 0 bases and J by 6 bases, with 6 bases of the junction left unmatched. Written as DNA, the CDR3 is TGCGCCAGCAGCCAAGATCAAGGACAGGGGCGCGAGCAGTACTTC. Translated: CASSQDQGQGREQYF.

This chain joins TRBV5-6 and TRBJ2-2; 7 positions match TRBD1. CDR3 length: 13 amino acids. The junction had 6 bases not matched to a gene; V was cut back by 8 bases and J by 5 bases. Germline V gives CDR1 SGHDT, CDR2 YYEEEE. The CDR3 coding sequence is TGTGCCAGTGGGGACAGACCAACCGGGGAGCTGTTTTTT. It codes for CASGDRPTGELFF.

This clone was found a few times. The V and J genes are TRBV9 and TRBJ1-1; D gene ambiguous. Looked up from germline, CDR1 is SGDLS and CDR2 is YYNGEE. The CDR3 spans 14 residues. The V gene lost 4 bases and the J gene lost 7 bases, with 17 bases spanning the gap. The CDR3 DNA is TGTGCCAGCAGCCAAGCGGGTAGAGAAGGTGAAGCTTTCTTT. The encoded protein is CASSQAGREGEAFF. Supplemented by reference TRBV9 and TRBJ1-1, the full variable domain reads DSGVTQTPKHLITATGQRVTLRCSPRSGDLSVYWYQQSLDQGLQFLIQYYNGEERAKGNILERFSAQQFPDLHSELNLSSLELGDSALYFCASSQAGREGEAFFGQGTRLTVV.

This clone was recorded a few times. The genes are TRBV6-6 and TRBJ2-2; D perhaps matches TRBD1 (6 bases). Germline CDR1 and CDR2: MNHNY and SVGAGI (reference sequence). CDR3 length: 14 residues. Trimming left V 6 bases short and J 5 bases short, with 13 bases between. CDR3 nucleotides: TGTGCCAGCAGGCGACAGGAAGATACCGGGGAGCTGTTTTTT. As protein: CASRRQEDTGELFF.

The rearrangement links TRBV18 to TRBJ2-7, with no clear D. The CDR3 runs to 13 residues. Germline CDR1 is KGHSH and CDR2 is LQKENI. Deletions cut 6 bases from V and 7 bases from J, with 16 bases between. CDR3 nucleotides: TGTGCCAGCTCTATGACGGAGTCCGAGGAGCAGTACTTC. It encodes CASSMTESEEQYF.

The chain carries TRBV5-1 and TRBJ2-5; D is perhaps TRBD1 (5 bases). The germline V and J ends were trimmed by 1 base and 5 bases, with 15 bases remaining between them. The CDR3 is 15 amino acids. Germline lookup yields CDR1 SGHRS and CDR2 YFSETQ. The CDR3 nucleotides read TGCGCCAGCAGCTTGAGTCCAGGGTCAGGGGAGACCCAGTACTTC. Its protein is CASSLSPGSGETQYF.

This clone was seen a single time. The rearrangement joins TRBV4-3 to TRBJ2-5, with TRBD2 identical over 9 bases. The CDR3 spans 16 residues. Trimming cost V 1 base and J 2 bases; bases outside gene matches: 5. From germline, CDR1 is LGHNA and CDR2 YSLEER. The CDR3: CASSQAGSGGQETQYF. The CDR3 DNA is TGCGCCAGCAGCCAAGCCGGTAGCGGGGGACAAGAGACCCAGTACTTC.

The chain has TRBV25-1 and TRBJ2-1; the match to TRBD2 covers 10 bases. CDR1 and CDR2 (germline): MGHDK, SYGVNS. The CDR3 totals 18 residues. After removal of 6 bases from V and 5 bases from J, the junction contained 16 bases not matched to a gene. CDR3: CASSGIAGGPKTHNEQFF. The CDR3 DNA follows: TGTGCCAGCAGCGGCATAGCGGGGGGACCCAAAACCCACAATGAGCAGTTCTTC.

The rearrangement joins TRBV19 to TRBJ2-3; D possibly corresponds to TRBD2 (6 bases). With 5 bases removed from V and 0 bases from J, the gap between germline ends came to 9 bases. Germline V gene data show CDR1 as LNHDA and CDR2 as SQIVND (reference sequence). The CDR3 has 14 residues. Written as DNA, the CDR3 is TGTGCCAGTAGTGACGCGGGGAGCACAGATACGCAGTATTTT. This sequence encodes CASSDAGSTDTQYF. Based on the CDR3 plus reference TRBV19 and TRBJ2-3, the full variable domain is DGGITQSPKYLFRKEGQNVTLSCEQNLNHDAMYWYRQDPGQGLRLIYYSQIVNDFQKGDIAEGYSVSREKKESFPLTVTSAQKNPTAFYLCASSDAGSTDTQYFGPGTRLTVL.